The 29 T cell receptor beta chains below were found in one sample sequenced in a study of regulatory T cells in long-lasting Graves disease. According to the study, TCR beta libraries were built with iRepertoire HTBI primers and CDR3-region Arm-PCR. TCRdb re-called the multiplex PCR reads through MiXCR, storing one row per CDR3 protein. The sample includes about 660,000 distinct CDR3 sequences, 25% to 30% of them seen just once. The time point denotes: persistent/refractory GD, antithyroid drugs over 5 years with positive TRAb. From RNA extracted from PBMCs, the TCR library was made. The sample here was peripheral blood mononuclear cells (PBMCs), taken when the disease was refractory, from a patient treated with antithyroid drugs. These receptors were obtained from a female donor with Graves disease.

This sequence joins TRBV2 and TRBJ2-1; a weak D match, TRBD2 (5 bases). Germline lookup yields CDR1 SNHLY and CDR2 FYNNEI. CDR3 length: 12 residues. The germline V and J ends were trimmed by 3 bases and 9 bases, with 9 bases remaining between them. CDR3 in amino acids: CASSDPGSEQFF. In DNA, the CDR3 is TGTGCCAGCAGTGACCCGGGATCTGAGCAGTTCTTC.

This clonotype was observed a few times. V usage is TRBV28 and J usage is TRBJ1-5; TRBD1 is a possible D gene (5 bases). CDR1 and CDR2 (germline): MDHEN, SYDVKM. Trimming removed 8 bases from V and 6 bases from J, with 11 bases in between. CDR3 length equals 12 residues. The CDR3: CASGGGTQPQHF. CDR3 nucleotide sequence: TGTGCCAGCGGTGGGGGTACTCAGCCCCAGCATTTT. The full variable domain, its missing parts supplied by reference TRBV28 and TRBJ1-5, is DVKVTQSSRYLVKRTGEKVFLECVQDMDHENMFWYRQDPGLGLRLIYFSYDVKMKEKGDIPEGYSVSREKKERFSLILESASTNQTSMYLCASGGGTQPQHFGDGTRLSIL.

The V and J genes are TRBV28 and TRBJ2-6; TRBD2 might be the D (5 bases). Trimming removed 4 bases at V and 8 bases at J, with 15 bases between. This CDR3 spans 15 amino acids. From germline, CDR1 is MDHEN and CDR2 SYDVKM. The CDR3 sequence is CASSSTRRGTNVLTF. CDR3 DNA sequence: TGTGCCAGCAGTTCAACTCGACGGGGAACCAACGTCCTGACTTTC.

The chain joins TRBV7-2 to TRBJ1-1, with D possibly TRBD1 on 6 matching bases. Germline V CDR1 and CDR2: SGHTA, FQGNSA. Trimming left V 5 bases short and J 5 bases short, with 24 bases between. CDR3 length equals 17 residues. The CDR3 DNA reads TGTGCCAGCAGCCTAAGTTCGGGGGCCTCTATTGGGACTGAAGCTTTCTTT. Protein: CASSLSSGASIGTEAFF.

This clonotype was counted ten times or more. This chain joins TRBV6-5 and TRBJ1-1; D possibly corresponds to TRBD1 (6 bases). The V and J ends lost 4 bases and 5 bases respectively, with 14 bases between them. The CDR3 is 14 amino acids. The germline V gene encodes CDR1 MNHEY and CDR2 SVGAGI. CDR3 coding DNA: TGTGCCAGCAGTTCCTGGGAAGGGGGTACTGAAGCTTTCTTT. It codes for CASSSWEGGTEAFF.

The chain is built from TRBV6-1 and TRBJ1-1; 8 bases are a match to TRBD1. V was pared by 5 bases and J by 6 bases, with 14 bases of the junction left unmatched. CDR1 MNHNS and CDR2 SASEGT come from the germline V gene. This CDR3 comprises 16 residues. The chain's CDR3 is CASSKTGAGFSAEAFF. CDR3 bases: TGTGCCAGCAGTAAGACAGGGGCCGGTTTTTCGGCTGAAGCTTTCTTT.

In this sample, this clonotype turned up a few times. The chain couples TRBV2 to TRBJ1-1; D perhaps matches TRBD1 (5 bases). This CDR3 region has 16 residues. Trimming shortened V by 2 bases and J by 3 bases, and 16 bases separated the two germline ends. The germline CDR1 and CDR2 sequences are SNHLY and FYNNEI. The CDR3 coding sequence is TGTGCCAGCAGTGAAACGATCCGGGGGATGGACACTGAAGCTTTCTTT. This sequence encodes CASSETIRGMDTEAFF.

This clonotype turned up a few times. CDR3 in amino acids: CASSVGLPYEQYF. As DNA, the CDR3 is TGTGCCAGCAGCGTCGGACTCCCCTACGAGCAGTACTTC. The chain links TRBV6-1 to TRBJ2-7; tentatively, D is TRBD2 (5 bases). V lost 6 bases and J lost 2, with 11 bases in between. CDR1 is MNHNS and CDR2 is SASEGT in the germline V gene. This CDR3 has 13 residues.

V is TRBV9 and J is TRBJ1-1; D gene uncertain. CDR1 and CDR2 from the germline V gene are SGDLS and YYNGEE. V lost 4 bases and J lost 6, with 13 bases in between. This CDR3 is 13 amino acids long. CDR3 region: CASSPTSGAEAFF. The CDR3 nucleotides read TGTGCCAGCAGCCCCACGTCTGGAGCTGAAGCTTTCTTT.

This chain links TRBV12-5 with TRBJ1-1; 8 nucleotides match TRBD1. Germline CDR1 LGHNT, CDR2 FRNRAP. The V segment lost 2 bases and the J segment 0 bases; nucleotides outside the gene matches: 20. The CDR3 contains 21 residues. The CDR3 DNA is TGTGCTAGTGGTTTGCAACAGGGGGGGACAGGAATGCTGACCATGAACACTGAAGCTTTCTTT. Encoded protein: CASGLQQGGTGMLTMNTEAFF.

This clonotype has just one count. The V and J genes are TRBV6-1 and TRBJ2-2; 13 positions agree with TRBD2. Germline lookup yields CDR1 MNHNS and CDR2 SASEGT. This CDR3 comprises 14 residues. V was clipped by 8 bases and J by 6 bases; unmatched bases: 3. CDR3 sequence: CASGLAGDAGELFF. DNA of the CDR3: TGTGCCAGCGGACTAGCGGGAGATGCCGGGGAGCTGTTTTTT.

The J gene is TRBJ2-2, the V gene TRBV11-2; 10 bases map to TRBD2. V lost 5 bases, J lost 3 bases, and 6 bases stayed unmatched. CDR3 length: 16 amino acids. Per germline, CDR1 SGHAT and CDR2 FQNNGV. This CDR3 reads CASSRRGLAHTGELFF. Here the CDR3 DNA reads TGTGCCAGCAGCCGCCGGGGACTAGCGCACACCGGGGAGCTGTTTTTT.

The CDR3 loop is CASRGTGMTLSYNEQFF. The CDR3 DNA reads TGTGCCAGCAGGGGGACAGGGATGACCCTAAGTTACAATGAGCAGTTCTTC. The rearrangement links TRBV7-9 to TRBJ2-1; 9 positions match TRBD1. The CDR3 runs to 17 residues. Germline CDR1 reads SEHNR; CDR2 reads FQNEAQ (reference sequence). The ends lost 6 bases at V and 4 bases at J; junction bases unmatched: 13.

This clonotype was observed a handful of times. CDR3 DNA: TGTGCCTGGATGAGGGTTGGGAACACTGAAGCTTTCTTT. Protein sequence: CAWMRVGNTEAFF. The chain recombines TRBV30 with TRBJ1-1, with D unclear. This CDR3 has 13 residues. Trimming left V 4 bases short and J 1 base short, with 10 bases between. Germline lookup yields CDR1 GTSNPN and CDR2 SVGIG (reference sequence).

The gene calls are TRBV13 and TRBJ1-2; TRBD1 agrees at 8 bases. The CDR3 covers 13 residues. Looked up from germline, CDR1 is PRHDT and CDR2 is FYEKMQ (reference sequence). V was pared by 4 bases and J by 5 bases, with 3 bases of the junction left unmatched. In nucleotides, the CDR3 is TGTGCCAGCAGCTCGACAGGGGAGTATGGCTACACCTTC. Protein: CASSSTGEYGYTF.

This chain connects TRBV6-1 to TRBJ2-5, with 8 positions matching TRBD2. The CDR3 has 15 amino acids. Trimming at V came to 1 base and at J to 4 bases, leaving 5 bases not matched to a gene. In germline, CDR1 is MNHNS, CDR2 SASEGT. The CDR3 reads CASSEGTSTPETQYF. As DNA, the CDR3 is TGTGCCAGCAGTGAAGGGACTAGCACTCCAGAGACCCAGTACTTC.

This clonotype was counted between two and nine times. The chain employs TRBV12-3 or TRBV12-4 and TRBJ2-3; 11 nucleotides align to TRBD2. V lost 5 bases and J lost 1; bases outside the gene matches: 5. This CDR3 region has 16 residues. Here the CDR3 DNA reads TGTGCCAGCAGTCAGTTACTAGCGGGGGGCACAGATACGCAGTATTTT. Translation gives CASSQLLAGGTDTQYF.

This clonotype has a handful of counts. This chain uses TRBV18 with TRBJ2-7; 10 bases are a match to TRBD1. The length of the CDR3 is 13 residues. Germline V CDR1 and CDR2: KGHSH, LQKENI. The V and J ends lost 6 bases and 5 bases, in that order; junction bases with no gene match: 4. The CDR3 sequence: CASSDRGQDEQYF. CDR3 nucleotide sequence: TGTGCCAGCTCCGACAGGGGGCAAGACGAGCAGTACTTC.

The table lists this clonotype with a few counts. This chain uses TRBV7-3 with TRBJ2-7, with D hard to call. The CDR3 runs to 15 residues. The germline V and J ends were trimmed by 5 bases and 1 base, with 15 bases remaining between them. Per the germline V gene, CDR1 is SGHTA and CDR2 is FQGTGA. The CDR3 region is CASSALRGWSYEQYF. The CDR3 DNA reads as TGTGCCAGCAGCGCCCTACGTGGTTGGTCCTACGAGCAGTACTTC.

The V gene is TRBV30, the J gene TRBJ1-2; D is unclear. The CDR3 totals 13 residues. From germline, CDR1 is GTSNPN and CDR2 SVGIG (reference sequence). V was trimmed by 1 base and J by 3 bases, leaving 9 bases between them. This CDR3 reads CAWSGRRDYGYTF. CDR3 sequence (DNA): TGTGCCTGGAGTGGGCGTCGGGACTATGGCTACACCTTC.

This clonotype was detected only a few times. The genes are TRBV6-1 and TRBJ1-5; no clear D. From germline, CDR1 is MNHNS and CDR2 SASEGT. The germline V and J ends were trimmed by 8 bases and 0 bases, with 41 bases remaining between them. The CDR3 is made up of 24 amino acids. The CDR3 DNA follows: TGTGCCAGCGGAACCAATAACCTTCGGGGTGGCCGAGACAAGCACAGTTATAGCAATCAGCCCCAGCATTTT. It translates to CASGTNNLRGGRDKHSYSNQPQHF.

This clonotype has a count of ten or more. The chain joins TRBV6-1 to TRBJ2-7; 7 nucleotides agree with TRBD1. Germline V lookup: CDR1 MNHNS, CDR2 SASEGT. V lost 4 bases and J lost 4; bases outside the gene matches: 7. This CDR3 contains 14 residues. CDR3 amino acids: CASSVGQQLYEQYF. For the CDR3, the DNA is TGTGCCAGCAGTGTGGGACAGCAACTTTACGAGCAGTACTTC.

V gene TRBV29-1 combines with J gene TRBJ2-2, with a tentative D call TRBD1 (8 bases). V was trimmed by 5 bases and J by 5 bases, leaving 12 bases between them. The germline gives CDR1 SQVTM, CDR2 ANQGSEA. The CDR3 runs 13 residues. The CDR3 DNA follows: TGCAGCGTTAACAGGGGGGGGACCGGGGAGCTGTTTTTT. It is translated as CSVNRGGTGELFF.

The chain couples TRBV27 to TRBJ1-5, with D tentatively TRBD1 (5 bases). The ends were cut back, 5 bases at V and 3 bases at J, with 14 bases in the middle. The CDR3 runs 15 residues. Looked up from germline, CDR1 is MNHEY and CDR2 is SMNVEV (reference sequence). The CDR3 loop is CASSPSRTNNQPQHF. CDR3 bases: TGTGCCAGCAGTCCAAGCAGGACAAACAATCAGCCCCAGCATTTT.

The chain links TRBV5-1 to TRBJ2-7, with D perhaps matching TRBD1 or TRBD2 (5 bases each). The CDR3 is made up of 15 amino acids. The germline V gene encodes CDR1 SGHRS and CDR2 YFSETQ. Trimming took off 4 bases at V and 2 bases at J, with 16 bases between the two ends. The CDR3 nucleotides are TGCGCCAGCAGCACGGGGACGGCCCATACCTACGAGCAGTACTTC. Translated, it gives CASSTGTAHTYEQYF.

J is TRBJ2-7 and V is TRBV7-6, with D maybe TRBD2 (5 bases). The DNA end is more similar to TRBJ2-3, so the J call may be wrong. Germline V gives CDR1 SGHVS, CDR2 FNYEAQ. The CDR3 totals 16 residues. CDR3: CASSSKRRAASDTQYF. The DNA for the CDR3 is TGTGCCAGCAGCTCAAAGCGGCGGGCCGCGTCCGATACGCAGTATTTT.

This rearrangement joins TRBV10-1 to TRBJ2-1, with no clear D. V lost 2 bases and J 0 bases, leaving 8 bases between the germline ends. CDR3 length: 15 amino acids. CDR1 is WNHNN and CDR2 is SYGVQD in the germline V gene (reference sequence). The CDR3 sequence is CASSEVDLSYNEQFF. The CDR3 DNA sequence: TGCGCCAGCAGTGAGGTGGACCTCTCCTACAATGAGCAGTTCTTC.

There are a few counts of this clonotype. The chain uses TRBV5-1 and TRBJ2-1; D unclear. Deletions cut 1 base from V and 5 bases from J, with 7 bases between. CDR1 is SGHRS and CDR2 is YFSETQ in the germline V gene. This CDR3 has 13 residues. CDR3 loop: CASSLPDNNEQFF. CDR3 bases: TGCGCCAGCAGCTTGCCAGATAACAATGAGCAGTTCTTC.

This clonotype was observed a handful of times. The CDR3 loop is CASKRQGRNYGYTF. For the CDR3, the DNA is TGTGCCAGTAAGAGACAGGGTCGGAACTATGGCTACACCTTC. This sequence joins TRBV19 and TRBJ1-2; the match to TRBD1 covers 7 bases. There are 14 residues in the CDR3. CDR1 LNHDA and CDR2 SQIVND come from the germline V gene (reference sequence). The J segment lost 2 bases and the V segment lost 7 bases, leaving 7 bases of the junction unmatched.